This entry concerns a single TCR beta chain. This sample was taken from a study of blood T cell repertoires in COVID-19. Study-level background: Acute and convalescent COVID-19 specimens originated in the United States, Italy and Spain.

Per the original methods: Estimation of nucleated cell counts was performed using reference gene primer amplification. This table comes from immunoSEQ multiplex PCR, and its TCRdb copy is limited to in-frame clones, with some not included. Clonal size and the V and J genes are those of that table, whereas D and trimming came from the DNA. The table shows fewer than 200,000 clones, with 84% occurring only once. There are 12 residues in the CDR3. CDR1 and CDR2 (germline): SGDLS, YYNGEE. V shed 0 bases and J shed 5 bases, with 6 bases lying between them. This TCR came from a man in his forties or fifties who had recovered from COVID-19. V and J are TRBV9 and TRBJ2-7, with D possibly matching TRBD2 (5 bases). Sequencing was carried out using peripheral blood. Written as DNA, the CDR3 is TGTGCCAGCAGCGTAGACGGGAACGAGCAGTACTTC. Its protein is CASSVDGNEQYF.